A selection of T cell receptor beta chains follows, all from one sample in a study of blood T cell repertoires in COVID-19. Assay: immunoSEQ multiplex PCR; the TCRdb copy retains only in-frame clones and omits some. The table includes around 320,000 clones, around 89% detected once. The source material was peripheral blood. These receptors were collected from a woman aged 25 to 39 who had recovered from COVID-19. Each CDR3 is given without its conserved first and last residue. Each record gives: D gene, clone size, V gene, J gene, CDR3 protein. A D gene is named only where the DNA matches it firmly. Only some rows state a clone size, as once, few, many or a class for expanded clones.

>.|.|TRBV28|TRBJ2-4
ASSPRSPDIQY
>TRBD1|once|TRBV28|TRBJ2-1
ASSPNRGDNEQF
>.|.|TRBV6-6|TRBJ2-7
ASSFTAAGSYEQY
>.|.|TRBV11-3|TRBJ2-1
ASSLRPSNEQF
>.|.|TRBV6-5|TRBJ1-1
ASSLLTGRTEAF
>TRBD1|.|TRBV18|TRBJ2-7
ASSPGTGAVEQY
>TRBD1|once|TRBV27|TRBJ2-7
ASSLNPGQGSYEQY
>TRBD1|.|TRBV6-4|TRBJ1-5
ASKFKTGRCQPQH
>TRBD2|once|TRBV19|TRBJ2-1
ASNSYGSGELSYNEQF
>TRBD2|few|TRBV27|TRBJ2-7
ASSHRGEGYEQY
>TRBD1|.|TRBV3-1/TRBV3-2|TRBJ2-1
ASSPLTGPYNEQF
>.|.|TRBV21-1|TRBJ1-1
ASSKWGEADNMNTEAF
>.|few|TRBV27|TRBJ2-2
ASSLGGSNTGELF
>.|once|TRBV3-1/TRBV3-2|TRBJ1-4
ASSSRATNEKLF
>.|.|TRBV2|TRBJ1-2
ASSPTFYGYT
>.|once|TRBV6-2/TRBV6-3|TRBJ2-5
ASSYSSGIQTQY
>.|.|TRBV5-1|TRBJ1-2
ASSGDSGYGYT
>.|.|TRBV5-4|TRBJ2-7
ASSFASGAYEQY
>TRBD2|.|TRBV9|TRBJ2-3
ASSTGRAGGSRTQY
>TRBD1|few|TRBV9|TRBJ2-6
ASSVRQGSYSSGANVLT
>TRBD1|.|TRBV27|TRBJ1-1
ASSLTGENTEAF
>TRBD1|.|TRBV29-1|TRBJ1-2
SCDGGTGGHYGYT
>.|.|TRBV24-1|TRBJ1-1
ATSAGFEAF
>TRBD1|.|TRBV9|TRBJ2-3
ASSDTGGKFTDTQY
>.|.|TRBV27|TRBJ1-4
ATRPGF
>TRBD1|.|TRBV6-4|TRBJ2-1
ASSDPLDRVLYNEQF
>TRBD1|.|TRBV5-8|TRBJ1-2
ASSLGRTGNYGYT